This T cell receptor beta chain was retrieved from a study of Graves' ophthalmopathy and Graves' hyperthyroidism. RNA transcripts were the source from which TCR beta CDR3 regions were amplified. An initial RT-PCR round employing HTBI primers preceded a second-round multiplex PCR. In TCRdb, the multiplex PCR reads were re-called with MiXCR into one record per CDR3 protein. This sample carries hundreds of thousands of distinct CDR3 sequences, around 21% of them seen once, and the ten largest clones take around 3.2%. This clonotype came up many times. Its antigen is undetermined. The CDR3 has 18 amino acids. Germline CDR1 SGHNT, CDR2 YENEEA. Germline trimming cut 0 bases from V and 0 bases from J; bases unmatched to any gene: 10. Study-wide results and caveats: The blood repertoire also included most expanded thyroid clonotypes above 0.001 frequency.

The receptor was derived from a woman aged 18-29 years with stable Graves' hyperthyroidism. The sequenced sample consisted of peripheral blood. The rearrangement uses TRBV11-3 and TRBJ2-5; 7 bases are shared with TRBD2. CDR3 sequence (DNA): TGTGCCAGCAGCTTAGATTGGGAGCGGGACCATTACCAAGAGACCCAGTACTTC. It encodes CASSLDWERDHYQETQYF. The entire variable domain, with the rest obtained from reference TRBV11-3 and TRBJ2-5, is as follows: EAGVVQSPRYKIIEKKQPVAFWCNPISGHNTLYWYLQNLGQGPELLIRYENEEAVDDSQLPKDRFSAERLKGVDSTLKIQPAELGDSAVYLCASSLDWERDHYQETQYFGPGTRLLVL.